This TCR beta chain was obtained from a study of T cell repertoires in cytomegalovirus infection. TCRdb itself ran the reads through MiXCR, one entry per CDR3 protein. The sample consists of roughly 310,000 distinct CDR3 sequences, approximately 32% of them appearing once. Germline V lookup: CDR1 SGHAT, CDR2 FQNNGV. The CDR3 runs to 15 residues. Trimming took 1 base from V and 4 from J, leaving 11 bases between them. As concerns this clonotype: Its matching antigen is unknown.

Study results and caveats: The ex vivo response was dominated by HLA-C-restricted CMV-specific TCR beta clonotypes.

Sequencing used cultured PBMCs, obtained from culture after CMV antigen stimulation. The sequence derives from a human donor in good health (CMV status not recorded). Some clones in this sample may be carry-over from other donors' samples. This chain uses TRBV11-2 with TRBJ1-5, with D possibly TRBD1 on 5 matching bases. In nucleotides, the CDR3 is TGTGCCAGCAGCTTAGGGGGGGAACCGAATCAGCCCCAGCATTTT. Translation gives CASSLGGEPNQPQHF. Combining the CDR3 with reference TRBV11-2 and TRBJ1-5 gives the whole variable domain EAGVAQSPRYKIIEKRQSVAFWCNPISGHATLYWYQQILGQGPKLLIQFQNNGVVDDSQLPKDRFSAERLKGVDSTLKIQPAKLEDSAVYLCASSLGGEPNQPQHFGDGTRLSIL.